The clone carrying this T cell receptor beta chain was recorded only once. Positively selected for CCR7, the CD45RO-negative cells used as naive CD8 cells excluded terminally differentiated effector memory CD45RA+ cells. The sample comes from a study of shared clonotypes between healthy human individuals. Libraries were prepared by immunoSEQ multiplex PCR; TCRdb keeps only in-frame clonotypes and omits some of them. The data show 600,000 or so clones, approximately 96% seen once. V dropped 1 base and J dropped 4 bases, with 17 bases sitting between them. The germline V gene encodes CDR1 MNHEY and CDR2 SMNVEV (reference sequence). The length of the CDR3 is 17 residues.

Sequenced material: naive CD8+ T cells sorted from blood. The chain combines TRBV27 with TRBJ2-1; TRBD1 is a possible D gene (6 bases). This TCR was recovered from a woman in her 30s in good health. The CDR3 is CASSLYLLGGDYNEQFF. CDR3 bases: TGTGCCAGCAGTTTATACCTGCTAGGGGGAGATTACAATGAGCAGTTCTTC.